This T cell receptor (beta chain) was sequenced for a study of blood T cell repertoires in COVID-19. Study at large: Acute and convalescent COVID-19 samples came from the United States, Italy and Spain.

A single count supports this clone. The V gene lost 0 bases and the J gene lost 8 bases, with 14 bases spanning the gap. The CDR3 consists of 15 residues. CDR1 LGHDT and CDR2 YNNKEL come from the germline V gene (reference sequence). The method was immunoSEQ multiplex PCR; TCRdb's version includes in-frame clones alone and lacks a portion of them. The table lists 91,000 or so clones, approximately 87% of them singletons, with 15% to 19% in the top ten. The rearrangement uses TRBV3-1 (or the pseudogene TRBV3-2) and TRBJ1-5; D perhaps matches TRBD1 (5 bases). The origin of this receptor is a human donor in a cohort sampled during active COVID-19. The sample taken for sequencing was peripheral blood. The CDR3 sequence is CASSQDLKGLEPQHF. The CDR3 DNA reads as TGTGCCAGCAGCCAAGATCTTAAGGGGTTGGAGCCCCAGCATTTT.